This TCR beta chain derives from a study of blood T cell repertoires in COVID-19. Overall study context: COVID-19 samples collected from the United States, Italy and Spain covered acute and convalescent phases. PBMCs, B-cell-depleted T cells, or T cells provided the cDNA or gDNA that made up the material.

Method: immunoSEQ multiplex PCR; TCRdb's copy keeps in-frame clones and lacks some. The table lists under 150,000 clones, around 77% of them singletons, with about 9% in the top ten. This TCR was recovered from a man aged 50 or older with active or convalescent COVID-19. The sample comprised peripheral blood.

Here the CDR3 reads CSFSPTGGTEAFF. The CDR3 DNA follows: TGCAGCTTCAGCCCGACAGGGGGCACTGAAGCTTTCTTT. This chain connects TRBV29-1 to TRBJ1-1, with 9 bases identical to TRBD1. Trimming at V came to 8 bases and at J to 4 bases, leaving 8 bases not matched to a gene. In germline, CDR1 is SQVTM, CDR2 ANQGSEA. The CDR3 consists of 13 residues.